These 5 T cell receptor beta chains share one sample of origin, sequenced in a study of blood T cell repertoires in COVID-19. The table came from immunoSEQ multiplex PCR; TCRdb's copy has only in-frame clones and leaves some out. This sample has tens of thousands of clones; 70% to 85% occur once, and the top ten carry approximately 10%. Material: peripheral blood. The receptors originated from a woman aged 45-59 years with acute or convalescent COVID-19.

CDR3 loop: CASRTSGSTQFF. The DNA of the CDR3 is TGTGCCAGTAGAACTAGCGGGAGTACTCAGTTCTTC. The rearrangement links TRBV19 to TRBJ2-1; 11 nucleotides agree with TRBD2. The CDR3 covers 12 residues. The V gene end was trimmed by 6 bases and the J gene end by 13 bases; junction bases not matched to a gene: 5. Germline V gene lookup returns CDR1 LNHDA and CDR2 SQIVND (reference sequence).

In its sample, this clone was seen a few times. This chain uses TRBV6-5 with TRBJ1-1; D gene unclear. Trimming removed 0 bases from V and 0 bases from J, with 5 bases in between. Germline CDR1 MNHEY, CDR2 SVGAGI. The length of the CDR3 is 14 residues. In nucleotides, the CDR3 is TGTGCCAGCAGTTACTCGAAGCTGAACACTGAAGCTTTCTTT. Amino acids: CASSYSKLNTEAFF.

This chain links TRBV11-3 with TRBJ2-5; 13 bases map to TRBD2. After removal of 1 base from V and 0 bases from J, the junction contained 5 bases not matched to a gene. The CDR3 extends over 18 amino acids. Germline assignment: CDR1 SGHNT and CDR2 YENEEA. The CDR3 sequence: CASSLGVGTSGDQETQYF. CDR3 DNA sequence: TGTGCCAGCAGCTTAGGGGTCGGGACTAGCGGGGACCAAGAGACCCAGTACTTC.

The rearrangement links TRBV6-1 to TRBJ1-1; D gene unclear. V lost 3 bases and J lost 1, with 6 bases in between. CDR1 and CDR2 (germline): MNHNS, SASEGT. CDR3 length: 13 residues. Here the CDR3 DNA reads TGTGCCAGCAGTGAGCCAGAGAACACTGAAGCTTTCTTT. Translation: CASSEPENTEAFF.

V usage is TRBV3-1 (or the pseudogene TRBV3-2) and J usage is TRBJ1-6; D might be TRBD1 (5 bases). CDR3 length: 14 residues. The V end lost 1 base, the J end lost 6 bases, and 7 bases lay between the germline ends. Germline-derived CDR1 and CDR2 are LGHDT and YNNKEL (reference sequence). The CDR3 nucleotides read TGTGCCAGCAGCCAAGGACAGCTTAATTCACCCCTCCACTTT. Protein sequence: CASSQGQLNSPLHF.